Below are 27 T cell receptor beta chains sequenced from a single sample in a study of shared clonotypes between healthy human individuals. Produced via immunoSEQ multiplex PCR; TCRdb's table is partial and in-frame only. The sample includes millions of clones, more than 85% of them seen just once. CD45RO negativity and positive selection for CCR7 defined naive CD8 cells, a population that excluded terminally differentiated effector memory CD45RA+ cells. Material: naive CD8+ T cells from PBMCs. The receptors come from a man aged 18 to 29 in good health. Some clones in this sample may be carry-over from other donors' samples.

This CDR3 reads CASSLVSDTQYF. CDR3 nucleotide sequence: TGTGCCAGCAGCTTAGTGTCAGATACGCAGTATTTT. J is TRBJ2-3 and V is TRBV13; D gene ambiguous. Trimming left V 1 base short and J 4 bases short, with 3 bases between. Germline V gene lookup returns CDR1 PRHDT and CDR2 FYEKMQ (reference sequence). CDR3 size: 12 residues.

The gene calls are TRBV29-1 and TRBJ1-2, with 7 bases lining up with TRBD1. J gave up 8 bases and V 0 bases, and 12 bases lay outside the gene matches. CDR3 size: 15 residues. The germline CDR1 and CDR2 sequences are SQVTM and ANQGSEA. The chain's CDR3 is CSVEDQGTGARGYTF. The CDR3 DNA reads as TGCAGCGTTGAAGATCAGGGAACAGGGGCACGGGGCTACACCTTC.

Details on this clone: Since no conserved phenylalanine or tryptophan closes the CDR3, a read error is the likely cause. This chain links TRBV29-1 with TRBJ2-7, with a possible D match to TRBD2 (5 bases). V lost 2 bases to trimming and J lost 3 bases, with 14 bases between them. The CDR3 covers 14 residues. CDR1 is SQVTM and CDR2 is ANQGSEA in the germline V gene. The CDR3: CSVEIPSGVYEQYL. The CDR3 DNA is TGCAGCGTTGAAATCCCCTCCGGGGTCTACGAGCAGTACCTC.

V is TRBV5-1 and J is TRBJ2-1, with 8 nucleotides matching TRBD1. CDR1 is SGHRS and CDR2 is YFSETQ in the germline V gene. This CDR3 contains 15 residues. The ends lost 0 bases at V and 6 bases at J; junction bases unmatched: 5. Here the CDR3 DNA reads TGCGCCAGCAGCTTGGGGGGGACAGGATTCAATGAGCAGTTCTTC. This encodes CASSLGGTGFNEQFF.

V and J are TRBV29-1 and TRBJ1-2, with a tentative D call TRBD1 (6 bases). The CDR3 loop spans 16 amino acids. The ends were cut back, 5 bases at V and 2 bases at J, with 21 bases in the middle. The germline V gene has CDR1 SQVTM and CDR2 ANQGSEA. The CDR3 loop is CSVPQEVQGNNYGYTF. The CDR3 DNA reads TGCAGCGTTCCCCAGGAGGTACAGGGAAACAACTATGGCTACACCTTC.

V is TRBV7-3 and J is TRBJ2-7, with 9 positions matching TRBD1. Germline loops: CDR1 SGHTA, CDR2 FQGTGA. V lost 3 bases to trimming and J lost 4 bases; unmatched junction nucleotides: 4. The CDR3 sequence is 14 residues long. CDR3 sequence reads: CASSFDGTGYEQYF. Here the CDR3 DNA reads TGTGCCAGCAGCTTCGACGGGACAGGGTACGAGCAGTACTTC.

This chain joins TRBV19 and TRBJ2-5; D may be TRBD2 (7 bases). Deletions cut 3 bases from V and 0 bases from J, with 14 bases between. Germline V gene lookup returns CDR1 LNHDA and CDR2 SQIVND (reference sequence). This CDR3 region has 16 residues. The CDR3 region is CASSMPYGGHQETQYF. The DNA of the CDR3 is TGTGCCAGTAGTATGCCCTACGGGGGGCACCAAGAGACCCAGTACTTC.

As concerns this clone: This specimen includes other DNA sequences encoding the same CDR3. V gene TRBV5-4 combines with J gene TRBJ2-7; 7 nucleotides align to TRBD1. Trimming took 0 bases from V and 2 from J; bases not matched to a gene: 2. The germline CDR1 and CDR2 sequences are SGHNT and YYREEE (reference sequence). This CDR3 is built from 14 residues. In nucleotides, the CDR3 is TGTGCCAGCAGCTTGGGGGACAGAGCCTACGAGCAGTACTTC. Residues: CASSLGDRAYEQYF.

CDR3 sequence (DNA): TGTGCCAGCAGCGGGGACATCCCGGGACTAGCGGGATCCTACGAGCAGTACTTC. The encoded protein is CASSGDIPGLAGSYEQYF. The gene calls are TRBV11-2 and TRBJ2-7; 13 nucleotides agree with TRBD2. V dropped 5 bases and J dropped 1; count of bases not matched to a gene: 11. From germline, CDR1 is SGHAT and CDR2 FQNNGV. This CDR3 contains 18 residues.

The CDR3, as DNA: TGTGCCAGCAGTTACGATACCCAGATGAACACTGAAGCTTTCTTT. This gives the protein CASSYDTQMNTEAFF. The chain carries TRBV6-6 and TRBJ1-1; no clear D gene. Trimming removed 2 bases from V and 0 bases from J, with 10 bases in between. This CDR3 is 15 amino acids long. The V gene's germline CDR1 is MNHNY and CDR2 SVGAGI (reference sequence).

This chain connects TRBV5-6 to TRBJ1-5; 7 bases are shared with TRBD1. Trimming cost V 2 bases and J 4 bases; bases outside gene matches: 3. The V gene's germline CDR1 is SGHDT and CDR2 YYEEEE. The CDR3 covers 14 residues. The CDR3 nucleotides read TGTGCCAGCAGCTTCGGGACAGCAAATCAGCCCCAGCATTTT. Amino acids: CASSFGTANQPQHF.

The chain joins TRBV4-1 to TRBJ1-1; possible D gene TRBD1, 5 bases. V gave up 2 bases and J gave up 2 bases, with 12 bases separating them. The CDR3 is 15 amino acids. Germline V gives CDR1 MGHRA, CDR2 YSYEKL. Written as DNA, the CDR3 is TGCGCCAGCAGCCAAAACCTCCAGGGTAACACTGAAGCTTTCTTT. It encodes CASSQNLQGNTEAFF.

The rearrangement uses TRBV28 and TRBJ1-2; maybe TRBD1 (5 bases). With 2 bases removed from V and 8 bases from J, the gap between germline ends came to 12 bases. There are 13 residues in the CDR3. CDR1 is MDHEN and CDR2 is SYDVKM in the germline V gene. CDR3 bases: TGTGCCAGCAGTTTAGGGGACCCTGAGGGCTACACCTTC. Its protein product is CASSLGDPEGYTF.

This rearrangement joins TRBV7-3 to TRBJ2-3, with 14 bases identical to TRBD2. This CDR3 is 15 amino acids long. CDR1 is SGHTA, CDR2 FQGTGA, per germline. J gave up 6 bases and V 4 bases, and 3 bases lay outside the gene matches. The CDR3 nucleotides are TGTGCCAGCAGCTCGGGACTAGCGGGAGCGGATACGCAGTATTTT. Translation gives CASSSGLAGADTQYF.

The chain recombines TRBV27 with TRBJ2-1; TRBD1 matches 7 bases. This CDR3 spans 17 amino acids. The germline gives CDR1 MNHEY, CDR2 SMNVEV (reference sequence). The V and J ends lost 5 bases and 2 bases, in that order; junction bases with no gene match: 12. CDR3 sequence reads: CASSPQTGMIPYNEQFF. CDR3 DNA: TGTGCCAGCAGTCCCCAGACAGGGATGATCCCCTACAATGAGCAGTTCTTC.

The chain is built from TRBV5-5 and TRBJ1-5; TRBD1 agrees at 7 bases. The V segment lost 4 bases and the J segment 5 bases; nucleotides outside the gene matches: 6. This CDR3 region has 14 residues. Germline V gene data show CDR1 as SGHKS and CDR2 as YYEKEE (reference sequence). The CDR3 here is CASSQDRADQPQHF. The CDR3 DNA follows: TGTGCCAGCAGCCAAGACAGGGCGGATCAGCCCCAGCATTTT.

This clone was observed a single time. This chain uses TRBV11-2 with TRBJ2-7, with TRBD2 matching over 8 bases. The germline V gene encodes CDR1 SGHAT and CDR2 FQNNGV. This CDR3 is 17 amino acids long. Trimming took 2 bases from V and 0 from J; bases not matched to a gene: 9. The CDR3 DNA reads as TGTGCCAGCAGCTTATTTAGCGGGACCCGATCCTCCTACGAGCAGTACTTC. Its protein product is CASSLFSGTRSSYEQYF.

This chain uses TRBV6-5 with TRBJ1-5; 7 bases agree with TRBD1. The CDR3 extends over 14 amino acids. After removal of 5 bases from V and 5 bases from J, the junction contained 6 bases not matched to a gene. Germline values: CDR1 MNHEY, CDR2 SVGAGI. The DNA for the CDR3 is TGTGCCAGCAGTCCACAGGGGATACATCAGCCCCAGCATTTT. It specifies CASSPQGIHQPQHF.

The CDR3 nucleotides read TGTGCCAGTAGTAGGGGACTAGCGGGAGGGCCGGGGCCTTACAATGAGCAGTTCTTC. Residues: CASSRGLAGGPGPYNEQFF. The chain recombines TRBV19 with TRBJ2-1, with 16 bases fitting TRBD2. J lost 4 bases, V lost 4 bases, and 10 bases had no gene match. This CDR3 region has 19 residues. The germline V gene has CDR1 LNHDA and CDR2 SQIVND (reference sequence).

The rearrangement joins TRBV6-5 to TRBJ2-3, with D perhaps assigned TRBD1 or TRBD2 (5 bases each). Germline CDR1 MNHEY, CDR2 SVGAGI. CDR3 length: 16 amino acids. Deletions cut 2 bases from V and 0 bases from J, with 12 bases between. CDR3 sequence (DNA): TGTGCCAGCAGTTACCCCTCGTGGGGGAGCACAGATACGCAGTATTTT. This sequence encodes CASSYPSWGSTDTQYF.

The chain combines TRBV7-9 with TRBJ2-6; D call uncertain. The CDR3 runs 16 residues. CDR1 SEHNR and CDR2 FQNEAQ come from the germline V gene (reference sequence). V lost 3 bases, J lost 3 bases, and 12 bases lay in between. CDR3 coding DNA: TGTGCCAGCAGCTTCCTGGTAGTTAGTGGGGCCAACGTCCTGACTTTC. Translated, it gives CASSFLVVSGANVLTF.

The chain is built from TRBV28 and TRBJ2-2, with 10 bases lining up with TRBD2. V lost 6 bases, J lost 3 bases, and 13 bases stayed unmatched. The length of the CDR3 is 18 residues. Germline V gene sequence: CDR1 MDHEN, CDR2 SYDVKM. For the CDR3, the DNA is TGTGCCAGCAGCCCTTTTTGGATAGCGGGAGGATACACCGGGGAGCTGTTTTTT. It is translated as CASSPFWIAGGYTGELFF.

The chain is built from TRBV2 and TRBJ1-3, with D perhaps matching TRBD1 (6 bases). The CDR3 loop spans 14 amino acids. Germline assignment: CDR1 SNHLY and CDR2 FYNNEI. The germline V and J ends were trimmed by 3 bases and 5 bases, with 11 bases remaining between them. The CDR3 DNA sequence: TGTGCCAGCAGTGAGGGGGGCGGGAGAAACACCATATATTTT. It encodes CASSEGGGRNTIYF.

The V and J genes are TRBV28 and TRBJ2-2; TRBD1 agrees at 7 bases. Germline V gives CDR1 MDHEN, CDR2 SYDVKM. After removal of 4 bases from V and 5 bases from J, the junction contained 10 bases not matched to a gene. This CDR3 has 16 residues. CDR3 bases: TGTGCCAGCAGTTATACAACAGGGGATCGAACCGGGGAGCTGTTTTTT. As protein: CASSYTTGDRTGELFF.

V gene TRBV5-6 combines with J gene TRBJ2-1; 7 bases map to TRBD2. Germline V CDR1 and CDR2: SGHDT, YYEEEE. CDR3 size: 17 residues. V gave up 3 bases and J gave up 0 bases; unmatched junction bases: 9. For the CDR3, the DNA is TGTGCCAGCAGCTACGCCAGCGGGGTGAGCTCCTACAATGAGCAGTTCTTC. It encodes CASSYASGVSSYNEQFF. Together with reference TRBV5-6 and TRBJ2-1, the CDR3 gives the full variable domain: DAGVTQSPTHLIKTRGQQVTLRCSPKSGHDTVSWYQQALGQGPQFIFQYYEEEERQRGNFPDRFSGHQFPNYSSELNVNALLLGDSALYLCASSYASGVSSYNEQFFGPGTRLTVL.

V usage is TRBV6-5 and J usage is TRBJ2-3, with D perhaps TRBD2 (6 bases). Per the germline V gene, CDR1 is MNHEY and CDR2 is SVGAGI. The CDR3 has 14 residues. V gave up 6 bases and J gave up 3 bases, with 13 bases separating them. The DNA for the CDR3 is TGTGCCAGCAGGCGGGACTTGGGGACAGATACGCAGTATTTT. Translating gives CASRRDLGTDTQYF.

The V call is TRBV19, the J call TRBJ2-2; the D gene is possibly TRBD2 (5 bases). The V and J ends lost 2 bases and 3 bases respectively, with 10 bases between them. The CDR3 totals 15 residues. Per germline, CDR1 LNHDA and CDR2 SQIVND (reference sequence). CDR3 in amino acids: CASSITRWYTGELFF. The DNA for the CDR3 is TGTGCCAGTAGTATAACTAGGTGGTACACCGGGGAGCTGTTTTTT.